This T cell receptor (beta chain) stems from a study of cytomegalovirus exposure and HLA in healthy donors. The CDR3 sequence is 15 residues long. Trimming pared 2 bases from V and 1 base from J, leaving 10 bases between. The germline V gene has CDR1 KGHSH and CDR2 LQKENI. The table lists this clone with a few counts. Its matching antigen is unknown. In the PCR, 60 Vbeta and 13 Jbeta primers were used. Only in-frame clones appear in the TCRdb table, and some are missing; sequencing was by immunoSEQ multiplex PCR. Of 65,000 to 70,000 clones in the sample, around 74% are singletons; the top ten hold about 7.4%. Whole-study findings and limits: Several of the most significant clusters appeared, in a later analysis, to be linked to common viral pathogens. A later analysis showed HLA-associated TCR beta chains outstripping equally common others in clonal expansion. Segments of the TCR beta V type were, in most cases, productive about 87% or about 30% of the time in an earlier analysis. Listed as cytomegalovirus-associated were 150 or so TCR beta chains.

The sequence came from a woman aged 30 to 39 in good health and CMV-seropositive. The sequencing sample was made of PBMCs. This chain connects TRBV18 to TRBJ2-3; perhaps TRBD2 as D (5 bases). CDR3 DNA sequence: TGTGCCAGCTCACCAGAGAGGGTTGGCACAGATACGCAGTATTTT. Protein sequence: CASSPERVGTDTQYF.